This is a list of T cell receptor beta chains from one sample in a study of CD8+ T cells in alopecia areata. Assay: immunoSEQ multiplex PCR; the TCRdb copy retains only in-frame clones and omits some. The sample lists more than 95,000 clones, roughly two fifths seen once, with approximately 1.5% in the top ten. The material sequenced was CD4+ T cells sorted from blood. All receptors derive from a human donor with alopecia areata. Each CDR3 is given with its conserved first and last residue. The D gene is left open where the match is weak. Expanded clones are given a class, and other clones once, few, many or no size at all.

j_gene: TRBJ1-2
d_gene: -
abundance: -
v_gene: TRBV30
CDR3nt: TGTGCCTGGAGTGTACATGATAGTGGCTACACCTTC
CDR3aa: CAWSVHDSGYTF

j_gene: TRBJ2-7
d_gene: TRBD2
abundance: -
v_gene: TRBV10-3
CDR3nt: TGTGCCATCAGTGATGGGGCGGGGGGACACGAGCAGTACTTC
CDR3aa: CAISDGAGGHEQYF

j_gene: TRBJ2-5
d_gene: -
abundance: few
v_gene: TRBV29-1
CDR3nt: TGCAGCGTGGGGGGACAGATCCAAGAGACCCAGTACTTC
CDR3aa: CSVGGQIQETQYF

j_gene: TRBJ2-1
d_gene: TRBD1
abundance: few
v_gene: TRBV28
CDR3nt: TGTGCCAGCAGCTTACCCCCGACAGGGCCAGTACGCAATGAGCAGTTCTTC
CDR3aa: CASSLPPTGPVRNEQFF

j_gene: TRBJ2-2
d_gene: -
abundance: few
v_gene: TRBV5-1
CDR3nt: TGCGCCAGCAGCTTGGTGCAGAACACCGGGGAGCTGTTTTTT
CDR3aa: CASSLVQNTGELFF

j_gene: TRBJ2-7
d_gene: -
abundance: few
v_gene: TRBV11-1
CDR3nt: TGTGCCAGCAGCTTAAGGTTCACGCTTTCCTACGAGCAGTACTTC
CDR3aa: CASSLRFTLSYEQYF

j_gene: TRBJ1-1
d_gene: TRBD1
abundance: -
v_gene: TRBV29-1
CDR3nt: TGCAGCGTTGAACGGGACAGGACGAACACTGAAGCTTTCTTT
CDR3aa: CSVERDRTNTEAFF

j_gene: TRBJ2-2
d_gene: -
abundance: few
v_gene: TRBV7-9
CDR3nt: TGTGCCAGCAGCCCGGCCGACGGGAACACCGGGGAGCTGTTTTTT
CDR3aa: CASSPADGNTGELFF

j_gene: TRBJ1-1
d_gene: -
abundance: -
v_gene: TRBV30
CDR3nt: TGTGCCTGGAGTGTGGAGGTCAGCCCTGAAGCTTTCTTT
CDR3aa: CAWSVEVSPEAFF

j_gene: TRBJ2-1
d_gene: -
abundance: -
v_gene: TRBV18
CDR3nt: TGTGCCAGCTCACCCCTAGAACAGGGTGCCTACAATGAGCAGTTCTTC
CDR3aa: CASSPLEQGAYNEQFF

j_gene: TRBJ2-7
d_gene: -
abundance: -
v_gene: TRBV5-1
CDR3nt: TGCGCCAGCAGCTTGCCCGGGTCCCGCTACGAGCAGTACTTC
CDR3aa: CASSLPGSRYEQYF

j_gene: TRBJ2-3
d_gene: -
abundance: -
v_gene: TRBV30
CDR3nt: TGTGCCTGGTCGGGTGGCGGTTTAGTGACAGATACGCAGTATTTT
CDR3aa: CAWSGGGLVTDTQYF

j_gene: TRBJ2-5
d_gene: -
abundance: -
v_gene: TRBV7-9
CDR3nt: TGTGCCAGCAGCTTTACAGGTTCTCAAGAGACCCAGTACTTC
CDR3aa: CASSFTGSQETQYF

j_gene: TRBJ2-3
d_gene: -
abundance: -
v_gene: TRBV7-2
CDR3nt: TGTGCCAGCAGCGCGCCATCCGGGGGTACGCAGTATTTT
CDR3aa: CASSAPSGGTQYF

j_gene: TRBJ2-5
d_gene: -
abundance: few
v_gene: TRBV18
CDR3nt: TGTGCCAGCTCCCCCGTGGCAGAACAAGAGACCCAGTACTTC
CDR3aa: CASSPVAEQETQYF

j_gene: TRBJ2-5
d_gene: -
abundance: -
v_gene: TRBV27
CDR3nt: TGTGCCAGCAGGCGGCGGGAGACCCAGTACTTC
CDR3aa: CASRRRETQYF

j_gene: TRBJ2-1
d_gene: TRBD2
abundance: -
v_gene: TRBV2
CDR3nt: TGTGCCAGCAGTAAACGAACCGGGACTAGGGTCCACAATGAGCAGTTCTTC
CDR3aa: CASSKRTGTRVHNEQFF

j_gene: TRBJ2-7
d_gene: TRBD2
abundance: -
v_gene: TRBV4-3
CDR3nt: TGCGCCAGCAGCCAAGATCCTCGGGGAGGGACCGAGCAGTACTTC
CDR3aa: CASSQDPRGGTEQYF

j_gene: TRBJ2-7
d_gene: TRBD1
abundance: -
v_gene: TRBV5-6
CDR3nt: TGTGCCAGCAGCTTGGAGGGACAGGGGCCCTACGAGCAGTACTTC
CDR3aa: CASSLEGQGPYEQYF

j_gene: TRBJ2-1
d_gene: -
abundance: -
v_gene: TRBV11-3
CDR3nt: TGTGCCAGCAGCCAAGACCTAAATGAGCAGTTCTTC
CDR3aa: CASSQDLNEQFF

j_gene: TRBJ2-7
d_gene: TRBD1
abundance: -
v_gene: TRBV6-1
CDR3nt: TGTGCCAGCAGAGCTCCGGGGACAGGGACCTACGAGCAGTACTTC
CDR3aa: CASRAPGTGTYEQYF

j_gene: TRBJ2-7
d_gene: -
abundance: -
v_gene: TRBV9
CDR3nt: TGTGCCAGCAGCGAAACAGACAGCAGAGCCTACGAGCAGTACTTC
CDR3aa: CASSETDSRAYEQYF

j_gene: TRBJ2-3
d_gene: -
abundance: -
v_gene: TRBV5-4
CDR3nt: TGTGCCAGCAGCGGAATAAGCACAGATACGCAGTATTTT
CDR3aa: CASSGISTDTQYF

j_gene: TRBJ2-5
d_gene: TRBD1
abundance: few
v_gene: TRBV29-1
CDR3nt: TGCAGCGTTTCTATACAGGGGAGTGGTGAGACCCAGTACTTC
CDR3aa: CSVSIQGSGETQYF

j_gene: TRBJ2-7
d_gene: -
abundance: -
v_gene: TRBV6-6
CDR3nt: TGTGCCAGCCGCCCGGGACAAGCCTACGAGCAGTACTTC
CDR3aa: CASRPGQAYEQYF

j_gene: TRBJ2-3
d_gene: TRBD1
abundance: once
v_gene: TRBV29-1
CDR3nt: TGCAGCGTTAGACAGGGTGGGACAGATACGCAGTATTTT
CDR3aa: CSVRQGGTDTQYF

j_gene: TRBJ2-7
d_gene: TRBD1
abundance: -
v_gene: TRBV11-2
CDR3nt: TGTGCCAGCAGCTCCCTTCAGGGGGCCGGAGAGCAGTACTTC
CDR3aa: CASSSLQGAGEQYF

j_gene: TRBJ1-1
d_gene: TRBD1
abundance: -
v_gene: TRBV7-2
CDR3nt: TGTGCCAGCACTAAGGACAGGGGTTCTTTGAGTAAAGCTTTCTTT
CDR3aa: CASTKDRGSLSKAFF

j_gene: TRBJ2-1
d_gene: TRBD2
abundance: few
v_gene: TRBV27
CDR3nt: TGTGCCAGCAGTTTACTAGCGGGAGGGCCCTACAATGAGCAGTTCTTC
CDR3aa: CASSLLAGGPYNEQFF